The 32 T cell receptor beta chains in this list originate from one sample, sequenced in a study of T cell repertoires in cytomegalovirus infection. One entry per CDR3 protein, called by TCRdb with MiXCR from the reads. The sample shows roughly 720,000 distinct CDR3 sequences, about a third of them seen only once. Sequenced: PBMCs. Every receptor here comes from a human donor in good health (CMV status not recorded). Some clones in this sample may be carry-over from other donors' samples.

V gene TRBV27 combines with J gene TRBJ2-1; 9 bases align to TRBD2. The CDR3 extends over 13 amino acids. The ends lost 5 bases at V and 9 bases at J; junction bases unmatched: 5. Germline values: CDR1 MNHEY, CDR2 SMNVEV (reference sequence). CDR3 residues: CASSSGGFGEQFF. CDR3 DNA sequence: TGTGCCAGCAGTAGCGGGGGGTTTGGTGAGCAGTTCTTC.

This clonotype was counted only a few times. V is TRBV11-2 and J is TRBJ1-1; D is perhaps TRBD1 (5 bases). This CDR3 comprises 13 residues. Deletions cut 6 bases from V and 1 base from J, with 9 bases between. CDR1 SGHAT and CDR2 FQNNGV come from the germline V gene. CDR3: CASRLRENTEAFF. CDR3 coding DNA: TGTGCCAGCAGACTCAGGGAGAACACTGAAGCTTTCTTT.

This clonotype was found many times. This chain links TRBV7-2 with TRBJ2-7, with a weak D call TRBD2 (6 bases). V dropped 2 bases and J dropped 4 bases, with 6 bases sitting between them. This CDR3 comprises 12 residues. Germline CDR1 reads SGHTA; CDR2 reads FQGNSA. The CDR3 DNA reads as TGTGCCAGCAGCTTAAGCGGGTACGAGCAGTACTTC. It codes for CASSLSGYEQYF.

The genes are TRBV20-1 and TRBJ2-1; TRBD1 aligns across 8 bases. Trimming took 4 bases from V and 9 from J; bases not matched to a gene: 11. This CDR3 has 14 amino acids. Germline CDR1 DFQATT, CDR2 SNEGSKA (reference sequence). The CDR3 reads CSANDPTGASEQFF. CDR3 DNA sequence: TGCAGTGCTAACGACCCGACAGGGGCGAGTGAGCAGTTCTTC.

The rearrangement joins TRBV19 to TRBJ1-2, with unresolved D. Germline V lookup: CDR1 LNHDA, CDR2 SQIVND (reference sequence). The CDR3 sequence is 17 residues long. V was trimmed by 8 bases and J by 6 bases, leaving 28 bases between them. In DNA form, the CDR3 reads TGTGCCAGTCTCTCAACGGACGAAGGCCTCTCTTTTGATGGCTACACCTTC. Protein product: CASLSTDEGLSFDGYTF.

The rearrangement joins TRBV6-6 to TRBJ1-5, with D uncertain. This CDR3 is built from 13 residues. The V end lost 0 bases, the J end lost 9 bases, and 9 bases lay between the germline ends. Germline V gives CDR1 MNHNY, CDR2 SVGAGI (reference sequence). The CDR3 sequence is CASSYSRVLPQHF. The CDR3 DNA is TGTGCCAGCAGTTACTCGAGGGTTTTGCCCCAGCATTTT.

V is TRBV6-1 and J is TRBJ1-2, with 10 bases identical to TRBD1. Germline values: CDR1 MNHNS, CDR2 SASEGT. Losses at the gene ends were 7 bases for V and 12 bases for J; bases not matched to a gene: 11. This CDR3 spans 13 amino acids. The CDR3 bases are TGTGCCAGCATTCTGCGCGGGACAGGGGCCCACACCTTC. It translates to CASILRGTGAHTF.

This clonotype was seen a handful of times. The chain is built from TRBV27 and TRBJ2-7; 7 bases are a match to TRBD1. V dropped 5 bases and J dropped 3; count of bases not matched to a gene: 10. In germline, CDR1 is MNHEY, CDR2 SMNVEV (reference sequence). This CDR3 is 15 amino acids long. The CDR3 spells CASSLESGQLYEQYF. As DNA, the CDR3 is TGTGCCAGCAGTCTAGAATCGGGACAGCTCTACGAGCAGTACTTC.

Comments on this clonotype: The germline gene is not matched at one end of the junction; a read error may be the cause. The V and J genes are TRBV7-3 and TRBJ2-2, with a tentative D call TRBD2 (6 bases). The CDR3 extends over 13 amino acids. Germline values: CDR1 SGHTA, CDR2 FQGTGA. The CDR3 loop is CSSSLGGSGELFF. Here the CDR3 DNA reads TGTTCCAGCAGCTTAGGAGGGTCCGGGGAGCTGTTTTTT.

CDR3 in amino acids: CASSLVPSTHQETQYF. The CDR3 region has the DNA TGTGCCAGCAGCTTGGTTCCTTCAACGCACCAAGAGACCCAGTACTTC. The J gene is TRBJ2-5, the V gene TRBV5-6; D remains unclear. Germline CDR1 and CDR2: SGHDT and YYEEEE. V lost 0 bases and J 0 bases, leaving 12 bases between the germline ends. The CDR3 sequence is 16 residues long.

This clonotype was found many times. The genes are TRBV7-6 and TRBJ2-1; 7 nucleotides line up with TRBD2. The CDR3 has 15 amino acids. J gave up 7 bases and V 5 bases, and 11 bases lay outside the gene matches. Germline-derived CDR1 and CDR2 are SGHVS and FNYEAQ. CDR3 in DNA: TGTGCCAGCAGCCCAGCGGGACTCACTACAAATGAGCAGTTCTTC. Its translation is CASSPAGLTTNEQFF.

This clonotype was seen a handful of times. For the CDR3, the DNA is TGTGCCAGCAGTTTCGGCCAGGGGGTTTCCTACGAGCAGTACTTC. It yields the protein CASSFGQGVSYEQYF. The rearrangement joins TRBV28 to TRBJ2-7; TRBD1 agrees at 7 bases. CDR3 length equals 15 residues. From germline, CDR1 is MDHEN and CDR2 SYDVKM. Trimming cost V 3 bases and J 1 base; bases outside gene matches: 6. Full variable domain (remainder filled in from reference TRBV28 and TRBJ2-7): DVKVTQSSRYLVKRTGEKVFLECVQDMDHENMFWYRQDPGLGLRLIYFSYDVKMKEKGDIPEGYSVSREKKERFSLILESASTNQTSMYLCASSFGQGVSYEQYFGPGTRLTVT.

Of note for this clonotype: This sequence may be a read error, since a much larger clone differs from it by one base. The chain couples TRBV7-9 to TRBJ1-3; D uncertain. Germline loops: CDR1 SEHNR, CDR2 FQNEAQ (reference sequence). The V and J ends lost 1 base and 6 bases respectively, with 16 bases between them. There are 16 residues in the CDR3. CDR3 nucleotide sequence: TGTGCCAGCAGCTTAGGGGCGACCAGTGCTGAAAACACCATATATTTT. Protein sequence: CASSLGATSAENTIYF.

A single count supports this clonotype. The chain has TRBV19 and TRBJ2-2, with TRBD2 matching over 10 bases. Germline CDR1 LNHDA, CDR2 SQIVND (reference sequence). The CDR3 has 18 amino acids. J gave up 5 bases and V 3 bases, and 12 bases lay outside the gene matches. CDR3 loop: CASSIPSSGLALTGELFF. CDR3 coding DNA: TGTGCCAGTAGTATCCCCTCCTCGGGACTAGCGTTGACCGGGGAGCTGTTTTTT.

This clonotype was recorded a few times. This rearrangement joins TRBV12-3 or TRBV12-4 to TRBJ2-5; 7 bases are shared with TRBD1. V lost 4 bases, J lost 0 bases, and 17 bases stayed unmatched. The CDR3 loop spans 19 amino acids. The CDR3 DNA reads TGTGCCAGCAGTTATACCGGGACACTTGAGGGACAGTACCAAGAGACCCAGTACTTC. Amino acid sequence: CASSYTGTLEGQYQETQYF.

This clonotype has only a few counts. The chain uses TRBV28 and TRBJ1-3; maybe TRBD1 (5 bases). Germline CDR1 and CDR2: MDHEN and SYDVKM. The ends were cut back, 3 bases at V and 0 bases at J, with 9 bases in the middle. The CDR3 has 15 amino acids. The CDR3 protein is CASSFRGSSGNTIYF. The CDR3 DNA reads TGTGCCAGCAGTTTCCGGGGGTCCTCTGGAAACACCATATATTTT. The full variable domain, with the rest looked up from reference TRBV28 and TRBJ1-3, is DVKVTQSSRYLVKRTGEKVFLECVQDMDHENMFWYRQDPGLGLRLIYFSYDVKMKEKGDIPEGYSVSREKKERFSLILESASTNQTSMYLCASSFRGSSGNTIYFGEGSWLTVV.

The chain combines TRBV20-1 with TRBJ1-1, with D tentatively TRBD1 (5 bases). The CDR3 is made up of 14 amino acids. V dropped 3 bases and J dropped 7 bases, with 18 bases sitting between them. Germline CDR1 DFQATT, CDR2 SNEGSKA (reference sequence). The CDR3 region is CSARPGTGQVEAFF. The CDR3 bases are TGCAGTGCTAGGCCGGGGACGGGTCAGGTTGAAGCTTTCTTT.

This clonotype was counted a few times. The chain is built from TRBV7-8 and TRBJ2-5; D unclear. CDR3 length: 15 amino acids. Germline loops: CDR1 SGHVS, CDR2 FQNEAQ. The V end was cut by 0 bases, the J end by 5 bases, with 13 bases between. CDR3 amino acids: CASSLAGQSEETQYF. The CDR3 DNA sequence: TGTGCCAGCAGCTTAGCAGGGCAGTCCGAGGAGACCCAGTACTTC. Using reference TRBV7-8 and TRBJ2-5 for the parts outside the CDR3, the full variable domain is GAGVSQSPRYKVAKRGQDVALRCDPISGHVSLFWYQQALGQGPEFLTYFQNEAQLDKSGLPSDRFFAERPEGSVSTLKIQRTQQEDSAVYLCASSLAGQSEETQYFGPGTRLLVL.

Notes on this clonotype: Just one base apart from a much larger clone, this may be a read error. The rearrangement joins TRBV7-2 to TRBJ1-6; 9 bases agree with TRBD1. This CDR3 is 18 amino acids long. From germline, CDR1 is SGHTA and CDR2 FQGNSA. The CDR3 sequence: CASSLKETGGTGSSPHHF. The CDR3 nucleotides read TGTGCCAGCAGCTTAAAGGAGACAGGGGGAACAGGTAGTTCACCCCACCACTTT.

In its sample, this clonotype was seen a few times. The chain joins TRBV14 to TRBJ1-1; D gene uncertain. Germline-derived CDR1 and CDR2 are SGHDN and FVKESK. V was trimmed by 4 bases and J by 11 bases, leaving 14 bases between them. The CDR3 runs 12 residues. CDR3 in DNA: TGTGCCAGCAGCCTCGGACGGGGAAAGGCTTTCTTT. This gives the protein CASSLGRGKAFF.

The chain links TRBV20-1 to TRBJ1-1, with D maybe TRBD1 (6 bases). The CDR3 has 14 amino acids. Germline V gene sequence: CDR1 DFQATT, CDR2 SNEGSKA (reference sequence). Trimming cost V 1 base and J 3 bases, with 12 bases left between them. The CDR3 loop reads CSARGGGADTEAFF. The CDR3 DNA sequence: TGCAGTGCTAGAGGGGGGGGGGCTGACACTGAAGCTTTCTTT.

This clonotype has only a few counts. V usage is TRBV7-4 and J usage is TRBJ1-3; D uncertain. The CDR3 contains 14 residues. V gave up 5 bases and J gave up 0 bases, with 8 bases separating them. Germline V CDR1 and CDR2: SGHVT, SQSDAQ. In nucleotides, the CDR3 is TGTGCCAGCAGCCCAATAAGCTCTGGAAACACCATATATTTT. This codes for CASSPISSGNTIYF.

This chain connects TRBV2 to TRBJ1-3, with TRBD1 identical over 8 bases. Germline loops: CDR1 SNHLY, CDR2 FYNNEI. The CDR3 is 17 residues long. V trimming: 6 bases; J trimming: 0 bases; junction bases outside the gene matches: 10. CDR3 in amino acids: CASSQGVRGPSGNTIYF. DNA of the CDR3: TGTGCCAGCAGCCAAGGGGTCAGGGGGCCCTCTGGAAACACCATATATTTT.

This clonotype was seen a handful of times. CDR3 in amino acids: CASNRQGALENIQYF. CDR3 DNA: TGTGCCAGCAACCGACAGGGGGCTCTCGAAAACATTCAGTACTTC. V gene TRBV7-6 combines with J gene TRBJ2-4, with TRBD1 matching 10 bases. V shed 7 bases, J shed 5 bases, and the junction held 8 bases outside the gene matches. The CDR3 is made up of 15 amino acids. Germline CDR1 is SGHVS and CDR2 is FNYEAQ.

The chain combines TRBV7-6 with TRBJ2-2; TRBD2 agrees at 8 bases. This CDR3 has 15 residues. Germline V gene lookup returns CDR1 SGHVS and CDR2 FNYEAQ. Losses at the gene ends were 4 bases for V and 7 bases for J; bases not matched to a gene: 8. The CDR3 nucleotides are TGTGCCAGCAGCTCAAGCGGGAGAAGCGTCGGGGAGCTGTTTTTT. It is translated as CASSSSGRSVGELFF.

CDR3 nucleotides: TGCAGCGTTGCAATCTTCGGGGAGCTGTTTTTT. Translating gives CSVAIFGELFF. The chain recombines TRBV29-1 with TRBJ2-2; no reliable D call. CDR3 length equals 11 residues. Germline loops: CDR1 SQVTM, CDR2 ANQGSEA. Trimming took off 4 bases at V and 7 bases at J, with 7 bases between the two ends.

This clonotype has just a few counts. The chain couples TRBV4-2 to TRBJ2-3; 8 positions agree with TRBD2. Germline V gene lookup returns CDR1 LGHNA and CDR2 YNFKEQ. This CDR3 region has 15 residues. Germline trimming cut 2 bases from V and 3 bases from J; bases unmatched to any gene: 4. CDR3 DNA: TGTGCCAGCAGCCAAAATCGGGGGGGGACAGATACGCAGTATTTT. It yields the protein CASSQNRGGTDTQYF.

In its sample, this clonotype was seen a few times. This sequence joins TRBV27 and TRBJ2-3; 8 bases are shared with TRBD2. The CDR3 has 14 residues. CDR1 is MNHEY, CDR2 SMNVEV, per germline (reference sequence). The ends lost 8 bases at V and 1 base at J; junction bases unmatched: 5. Written as DNA, the CDR3 is TGTGCCAGCGGTTGGCGGGGGGGCACAGATACGCAGTATTTT. Protein: CASGWRGGTDTQYF.

The chain links TRBV28 to TRBJ1-4; D unresolved. Germline CDR1 reads MDHEN; CDR2 reads SYDVKM. V was cut by 5 bases and J by 5 bases, with 18 bases left in between. This CDR3 region has 16 residues. CDR3 sequence: CASSPFAPRLNEKLFF. The CDR3 bases are TGTGCCAGCAGTCCTTTTGCCCCGAGGCTCAATGAAAAACTGTTTTTT.

The chain recombines TRBV12-3 or TRBV12-4 with TRBJ2-4, with 8 nucleotides matching TRBD1. V lost 5 bases and J lost 5; bases outside the gene matches: 5. The CDR3 extends over 14 amino acids. The CDR3 is CASSRQGLENIQYF. In DNA form, the CDR3 reads TGTGCCAGCAGTCGACAGGGGCTGGAAAACATTCAGTACTTC.

This clonotype occurred many times. The V call is TRBV7-2, the J call TRBJ1-1, with D perhaps matching TRBD1 (5 bases). V was shortened by 5 bases and J by 6 bases, with 10 bases between the two germline ends. This CDR3 region has 12 residues. The germline gives CDR1 SGHTA, CDR2 FQGNSA. For the CDR3, the DNA is TGTGCCAGCAGCCGTTGGGGCGCTGAAGCTTTCTTT. Its protein product is CASSRWGAEAFF.

Comment on this clonotype: A read error may be the cause here, since a much bigger clone is one base away. Here the CDR3 omits its conserved ending phenylalanine or tryptophan, so a read error is the likely source. J is TRBJ2-7 and V is TRBV7-8, with 7 bases aligning to TRBD2. The germline CDR1 and CDR2 sequences are SGHVS and FQNEAQ. The CDR3 is 16 amino acids. V trimming: 4 bases; J trimming: 6 bases; junction bases outside the gene matches: 15. The CDR3 DNA follows: TGTGCCAGCAGCTCTACAGCGGGGCGCCCCCCTGGCGAGCAGTACTTA. Its protein product is CASSSTAGRPPGEQYL.